Presented here are 2 T cell receptor beta chains from one specimen sequenced in a study of cytomegalovirus exposure and HLA in healthy donors. The PCR contained 60 Vbeta and 13 Jbeta primers. The method was immunoSEQ multiplex PCR; TCRdb's version includes in-frame clones alone and lacks a portion of them. The sample lists around 120,000 clones; 80% were seen once. The material sequenced was PBMCs. Every receptor here comes from a man aged 25-45 years in good health and CMV-seronegative.

J is TRBJ2-7 and V is TRBV14; D may be TRBD2 (5 bases). Trimming stripped 2 bases from V and 5 bases from J, with 7 bases between. Germline lookup yields CDR1 SGHDN and CDR2 FVKESK. This CDR3 contains 12 residues. The CDR3 nucleotides are TGTGCCAGCAGCCAATTCGGGGACGAGCAGTACTTC. Its translation is CASSQFGDEQYF.

This chain connects TRBV27 to TRBJ2-3, with 9 bases that match TRBD1. The CDR3 has 14 amino acids. The J segment lost 7 bases and the V segment lost 2 bases, leaving 4 bases of the junction unmatched. Per germline, CDR1 MNHEY and CDR2 SMNVEV (reference sequence). CDR3 sequence: CASSLIDRGNTQYF. CDR3 sequence (DNA): TGTGCCAGCAGTTTAATCGACAGGGGGAATACGCAGTATTTT.